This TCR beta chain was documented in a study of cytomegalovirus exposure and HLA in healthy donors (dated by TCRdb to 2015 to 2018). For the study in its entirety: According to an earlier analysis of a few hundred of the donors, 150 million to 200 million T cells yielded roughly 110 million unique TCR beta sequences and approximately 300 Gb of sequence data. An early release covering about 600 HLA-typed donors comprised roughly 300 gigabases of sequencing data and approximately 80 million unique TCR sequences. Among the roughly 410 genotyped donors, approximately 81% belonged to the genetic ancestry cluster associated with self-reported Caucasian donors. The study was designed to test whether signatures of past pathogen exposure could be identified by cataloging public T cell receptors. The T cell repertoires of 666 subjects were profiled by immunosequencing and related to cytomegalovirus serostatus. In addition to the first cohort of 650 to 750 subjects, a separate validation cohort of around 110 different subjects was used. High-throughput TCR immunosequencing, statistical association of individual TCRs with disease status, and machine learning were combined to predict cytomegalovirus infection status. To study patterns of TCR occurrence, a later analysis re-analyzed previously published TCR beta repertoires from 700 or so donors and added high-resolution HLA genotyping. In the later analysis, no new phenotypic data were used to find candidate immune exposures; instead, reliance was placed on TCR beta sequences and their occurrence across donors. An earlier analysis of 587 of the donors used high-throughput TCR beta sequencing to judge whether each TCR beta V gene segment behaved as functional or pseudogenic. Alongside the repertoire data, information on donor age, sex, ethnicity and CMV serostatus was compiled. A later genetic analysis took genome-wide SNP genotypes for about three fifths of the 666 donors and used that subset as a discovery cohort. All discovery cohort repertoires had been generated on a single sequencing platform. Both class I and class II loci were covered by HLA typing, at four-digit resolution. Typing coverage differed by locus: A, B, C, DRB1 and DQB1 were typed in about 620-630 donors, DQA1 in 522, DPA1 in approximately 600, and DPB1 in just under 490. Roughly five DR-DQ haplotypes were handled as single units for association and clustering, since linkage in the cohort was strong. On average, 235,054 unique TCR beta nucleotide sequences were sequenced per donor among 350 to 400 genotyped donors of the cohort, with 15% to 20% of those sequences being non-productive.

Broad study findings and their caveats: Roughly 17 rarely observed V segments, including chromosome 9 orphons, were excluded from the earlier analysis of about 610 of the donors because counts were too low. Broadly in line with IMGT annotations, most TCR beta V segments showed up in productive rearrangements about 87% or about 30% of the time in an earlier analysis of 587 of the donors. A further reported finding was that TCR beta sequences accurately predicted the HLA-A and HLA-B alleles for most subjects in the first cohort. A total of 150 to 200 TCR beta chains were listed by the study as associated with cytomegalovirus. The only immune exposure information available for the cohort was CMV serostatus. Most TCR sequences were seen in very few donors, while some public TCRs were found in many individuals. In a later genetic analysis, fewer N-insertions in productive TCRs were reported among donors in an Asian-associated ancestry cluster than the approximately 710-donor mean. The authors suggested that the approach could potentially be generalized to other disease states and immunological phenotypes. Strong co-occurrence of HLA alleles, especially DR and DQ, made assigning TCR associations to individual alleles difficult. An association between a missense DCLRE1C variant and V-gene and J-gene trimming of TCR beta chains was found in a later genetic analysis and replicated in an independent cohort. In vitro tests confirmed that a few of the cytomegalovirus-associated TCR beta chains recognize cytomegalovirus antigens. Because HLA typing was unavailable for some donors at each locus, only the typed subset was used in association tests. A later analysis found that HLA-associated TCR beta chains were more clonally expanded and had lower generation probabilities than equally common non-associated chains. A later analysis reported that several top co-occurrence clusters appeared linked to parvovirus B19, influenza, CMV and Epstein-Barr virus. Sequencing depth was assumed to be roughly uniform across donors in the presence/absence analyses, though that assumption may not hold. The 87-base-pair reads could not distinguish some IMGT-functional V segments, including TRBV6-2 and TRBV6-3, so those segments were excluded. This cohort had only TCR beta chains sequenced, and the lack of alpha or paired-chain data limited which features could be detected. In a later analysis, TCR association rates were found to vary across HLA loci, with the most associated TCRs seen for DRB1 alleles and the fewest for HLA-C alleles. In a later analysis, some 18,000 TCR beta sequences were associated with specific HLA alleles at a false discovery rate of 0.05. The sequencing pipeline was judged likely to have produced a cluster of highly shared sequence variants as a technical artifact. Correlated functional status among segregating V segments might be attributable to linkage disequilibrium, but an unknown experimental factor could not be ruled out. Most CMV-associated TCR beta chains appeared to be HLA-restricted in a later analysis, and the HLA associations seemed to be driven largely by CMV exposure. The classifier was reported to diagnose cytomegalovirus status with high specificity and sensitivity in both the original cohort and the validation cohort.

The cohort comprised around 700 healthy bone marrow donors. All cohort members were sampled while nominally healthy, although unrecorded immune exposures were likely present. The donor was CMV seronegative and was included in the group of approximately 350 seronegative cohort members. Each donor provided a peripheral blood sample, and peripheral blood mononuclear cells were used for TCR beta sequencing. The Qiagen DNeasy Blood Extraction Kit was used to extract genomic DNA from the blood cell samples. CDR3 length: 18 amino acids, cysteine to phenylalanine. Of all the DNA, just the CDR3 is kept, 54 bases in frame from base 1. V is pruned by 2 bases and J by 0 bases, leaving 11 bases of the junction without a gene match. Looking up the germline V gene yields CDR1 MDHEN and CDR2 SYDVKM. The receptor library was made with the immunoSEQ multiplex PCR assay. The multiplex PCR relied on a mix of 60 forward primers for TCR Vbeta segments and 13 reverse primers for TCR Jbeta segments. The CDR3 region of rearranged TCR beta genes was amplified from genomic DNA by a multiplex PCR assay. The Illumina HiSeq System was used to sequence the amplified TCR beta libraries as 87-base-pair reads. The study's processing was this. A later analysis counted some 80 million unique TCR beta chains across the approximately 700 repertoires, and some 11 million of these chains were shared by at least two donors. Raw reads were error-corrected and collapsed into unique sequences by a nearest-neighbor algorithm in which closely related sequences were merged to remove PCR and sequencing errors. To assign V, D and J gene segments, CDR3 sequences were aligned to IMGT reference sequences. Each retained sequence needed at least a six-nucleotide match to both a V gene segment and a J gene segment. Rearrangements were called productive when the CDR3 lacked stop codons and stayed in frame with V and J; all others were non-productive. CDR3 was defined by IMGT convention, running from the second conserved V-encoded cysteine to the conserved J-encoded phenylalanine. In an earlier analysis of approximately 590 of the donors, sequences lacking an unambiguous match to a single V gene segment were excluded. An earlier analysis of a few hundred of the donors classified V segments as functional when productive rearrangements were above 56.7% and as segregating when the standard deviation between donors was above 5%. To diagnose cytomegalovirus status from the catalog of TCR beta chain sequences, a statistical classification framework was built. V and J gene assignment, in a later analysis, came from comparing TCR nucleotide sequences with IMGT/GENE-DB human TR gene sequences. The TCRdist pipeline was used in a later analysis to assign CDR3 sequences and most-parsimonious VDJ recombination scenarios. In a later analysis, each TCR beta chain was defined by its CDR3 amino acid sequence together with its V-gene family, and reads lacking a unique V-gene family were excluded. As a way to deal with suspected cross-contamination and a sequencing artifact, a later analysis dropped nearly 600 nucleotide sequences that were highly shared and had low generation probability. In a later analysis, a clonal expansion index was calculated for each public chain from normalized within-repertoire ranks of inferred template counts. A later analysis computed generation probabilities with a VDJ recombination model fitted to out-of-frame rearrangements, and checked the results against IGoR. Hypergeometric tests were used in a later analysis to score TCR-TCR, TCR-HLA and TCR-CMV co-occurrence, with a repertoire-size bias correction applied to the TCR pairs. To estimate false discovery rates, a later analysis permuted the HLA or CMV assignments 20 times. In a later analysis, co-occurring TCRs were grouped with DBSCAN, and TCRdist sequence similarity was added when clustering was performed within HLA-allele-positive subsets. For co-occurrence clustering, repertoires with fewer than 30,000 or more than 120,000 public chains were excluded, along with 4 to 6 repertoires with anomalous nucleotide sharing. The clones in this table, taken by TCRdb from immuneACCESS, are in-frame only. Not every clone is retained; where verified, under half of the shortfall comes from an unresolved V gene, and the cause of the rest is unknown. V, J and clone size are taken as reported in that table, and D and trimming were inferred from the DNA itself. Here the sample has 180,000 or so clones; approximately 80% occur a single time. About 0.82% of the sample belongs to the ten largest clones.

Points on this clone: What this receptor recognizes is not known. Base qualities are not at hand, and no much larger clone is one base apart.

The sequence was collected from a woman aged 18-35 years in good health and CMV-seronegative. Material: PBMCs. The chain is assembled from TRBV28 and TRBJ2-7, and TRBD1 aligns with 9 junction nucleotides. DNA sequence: TGTGCCAGCAGTTTACTCGGGACAGGGAAGAGCACCTCCTACGAGCAGTACTTC. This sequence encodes CASSLLGTGKSTSYEQYF.